These 13 T cell receptor beta chains were sequenced from one sample in a study of CD8+ T cells in alopecia areata. RNA extraction and reverse transcription yielded cDNA as sequencing template. Sequencing used immunoSEQ multiplex PCR; TCRdb keeps in-frame clones, though not all of them. This table holds about 200,000 clones, 55% to 70% found once. Treatment described: oral pan-JAK inhibitor, 5-10 mg twice daily. Specimen: CD4+ T cells sorted from blood, collected at week 4, from a patient treated with tofacitinib. The receptors stem from a human donor with alopecia areata.

The chain carries TRBV4-2 and TRBJ1-2, with D possibly TRBD1 on 5 matching bases. The CDR3 totals 15 residues. CDR1 is LGHNA and CDR2 is YNFKEQ in the germline V gene. Trimming shortened V by 0 bases and J by 4 bases, and 12 bases separated the two germline ends. As DNA, the CDR3 is TGTGCCAGCAGCCAAGATTGGGGCGACTTCTATGGCTACACCTTC. It encodes CASSQDWGDFYGYTF.

The CDR3 region is CASSLGPGQEAFF. CDR3 coding DNA: TGTGCCAGCAGCTTAGGGCCGGGACAAGAGGCTTTCTTT. This rearrangement joins TRBV7-2 to TRBJ1-1, with D possibly TRBD1 on 6 matching bases. This CDR3 contains 13 residues. V was clipped by 1 base and J by 11 bases, with 14 bases between them. Germline CDR1 is SGHTA and CDR2 is FQGNSA.

A word on this clone: Within the sample, other DNA sequences also encode this same CDR3. V and J are TRBV9 and TRBJ2-2; the D gene is possibly TRBD1 (6 bases). The V end lost 3 bases, the J end lost 4 bases, and 7 bases lay between the germline ends. The germline V gene encodes CDR1 SGDLS and CDR2 YYNGEE. This CDR3 region has 13 residues. The CDR3 is CASSGGPTGELFF. Here the CDR3 DNA reads TGTGCCAGCAGCGGGGGGCCCACCGGGGAGCTGTTTTTT.

The V call is TRBV30, the J call TRBJ1-2; D is possibly TRBD1 (6 bases). The CDR3 is 16 amino acids. The germline gives CDR1 GTSNPN, CDR2 SVGIG (reference sequence). V gave up 1 base and J gave up 0 bases, with 15 bases separating them. The CDR3 bases are TGTGCCTGGAGTGGCCATACGGGACAAGCTAACTATGGCTACACCTTC. The encoded protein is CAWSGHTGQANYGYTF.

This clone was picked up a small number of times. This rearrangement joins TRBV19 to TRBJ1-2, with a weak D call TRBD1 (6 bases). Deletions cut 1 base from V and 1 base from J, with 10 bases between. Germline assignment: CDR1 LNHDA and CDR2 SQIVND (reference sequence). The CDR3 covers 15 residues. CDR3 in amino acids: CASSIGWTDNYGYTF. CDR3 bases: TGTGCCAGTAGTATAGGATGGACAGATAACTATGGCTACACCTTC.

To note about this clone: This same CDR3 is encoded by further DNA sequences in the sample. The chain is built from TRBV6-5 and TRBJ2-6; the D is unclear. V lost 0 bases and J lost 3, with 0 bases in between. CDR3 size: 13 residues. Per germline, CDR1 MNHEY and CDR2 SVGAGI. The CDR3 region is CASSYSGANVLTF. The CDR3 coding sequence is TGTGCCAGCAGTTACTCTGGGGCCAACGTCCTGACTTTC.

This clone occurred a few times. The sample has other DNA sequences that encode this CDR3 too. This rearrangement joins TRBV6-5 to TRBJ1-5, with 10 bases fitting TRBD1. V gave up 4 bases and J gave up 6 bases; unmatched junction bases: 3. Germline loops: CDR1 MNHEY, CDR2 SVGAGI. The CDR3 is 14 residues long. CDR3 in amino acids: CASSSGQGGQPQHF. CDR3 bases: TGTGCCAGCAGTTCCGGACAGGGGGGTCAGCCCCAGCATTTT.

This clone was observed a few times. The chain has TRBV30 and TRBJ1-2, with a weak D call TRBD1 (6 bases). The CDR3 is 13 residues long. In germline, CDR1 is GTSNPN, CDR2 SVGIG (reference sequence). Between the trimmed V and J ends, which lost 2 bases and 7 bases, there was a span of 14 bases. CDR3 sequence: CAWSSGGARGYTF. The CDR3 DNA follows: TGTGCCTGGAGTTCCGGGGGGGCGCGTGGCTACACCTTC.

This chain uses TRBV7-2 with TRBJ1-1; D gene uncertain. V dropped 5 bases and J dropped 4 bases, with 8 bases sitting between them. CDR1 and CDR2 from the germline V gene are SGHTA and FQGNSA. The CDR3 sequence is 12 residues long. The CDR3 spells CASSRQLTEAFF. The CDR3 DNA is TGTGCCAGCAGCCGACAACTCACTGAAGCTTTCTTT. The variable domain in full, completed from reference TRBV7-2 and TRBJ1-1, reads GAGVSQSPSNKVTEKGKDVELRCDPISGHTALYWYRQSLGQGLEFLIYFQGNSAPDKSGLPSDRFSAERTGGSVSTLTIQRTQQEDSAVYLCASSRQLTEAFFGQGTRLTVV.

The V gene is TRBV2, the J gene TRBJ1-6; perhaps TRBD1 as D (5 bases). Germline CDR1 and CDR2: SNHLY and FYNNEI. CDR3 length: 16 residues. Trimming left V 6 bases short and J 3 bases short, with 15 bases between. The CDR3 loop reads CASRFLGLLYNSPLHF. The CDR3 coding sequence is TGTGCCAGCAGGTTTTTGGGACTTCTCTATAATTCACCCCTCCACTTT.

This clone appeared a few times. The J gene is TRBJ1-5, the V gene TRBV9; possibly TRBD1 for D (6 bases). The CDR3 is 14 residues long. V was trimmed by 4 bases and J by 6 bases, leaving 14 bases between them. Germline CDR1 and CDR2: SGDLS and YYNGEE. CDR3 region: CASSSGQFGQPQHF. The CDR3 coding sequence is TGTGCCAGCAGCTCCGGACAGTTTGGTCAGCCCCAGCATTTT.

The chain is built from TRBV11-3 and TRBJ1-1, with D maybe TRBD1 (5 bases). The CDR3 sequence is 15 residues long. Germline values: CDR1 SGHNT, CDR2 YENEEA. V was clipped by 6 bases and J by 1 base, with 15 bases between them. Here the CDR3 DNA reads TGTGCCAGCAGGGCGGGCGACAGTAGGAACACTGAAGCTTTCTTT. Its translation: CASRAGDSRNTEAFF.

The V call is TRBV29-1, the J call TRBJ1-5; 10 nucleotides match TRBD1. This CDR3 spans 15 amino acids. Unmatched junction bases numbered 10, after V lost 7 bases and J lost 4 bases. From germline, CDR1 is SQVTM and CDR2 ANQGSEA. CDR3 region: CSARTGTGENQPQHF. In DNA form, the CDR3 reads TGCAGCGCCCGGACCGGGACAGGGGAGAATCAGCCCCAGCATTTT.